This T cell receptor beta chain emerged from a study of radiation and T cells in renal cell carcinoma. Overall study: Nephrectomy followed 15 Gy stereotactic body radiation by 4 weeks. Whole-study results and caveats: Without pretreatment biopsies, baseline tumor clonotype presence was undetermined. In blood, top tumor clones expanded by 2 weeks, shrinking by 4.

Time point noted: baseline pretreatment blood. The treatment was: 15 Gy SBRT to primary tumor, nephrectomy 4 weeks later. Radiation-treated patients gave blood at baseline, week 2 and week 4. Germline V gene sequence: CDR1 SGHAT, CDR2 FQNNGV. V was trimmed by 2 bases and J by 8 bases, leaving 25 bases between them. The CDR3 has 17 amino acids. Only in-frame clones appear in the TCRdb table, and some are missing; sequencing was by immunoSEQ multiplex PCR. The sample yields some 100,000 clones, about four fifths seen once. Remarks on this clone: Its antigen is as yet unknown.

This TCR was recovered from a man aged 60 to 75 with renal cell carcinoma. The input for sequencing was blood, taken from a patient whose treatment included radiotherapy and nephrectomy. The chain has TRBV11-2 and TRBJ2-7; D is unclear. CDR3 nucleotide sequence: TGTGCCAGCAGCTTAATCCGAGGCGGACCCCGCATACGTCAGCAGTACTTC. Protein: CASSLIRGGPRIRQQYF. The entire variable domain, with the rest obtained from reference TRBV11-2 and TRBJ2-7, is as follows: EAGVAQSPRYKIIEKRQSVAFWCNPISGHATLYWYQQILGQGPKLLIQFQNNGVVDDSQLPKDRFSAERLKGVDSTLKIQPAKLEDSAVYLCASSLIRGGPRIRQQYFGPGTRLTVT.